One and the same sample provided the 29 T cell receptor beta chains below, sequenced in a study of blood T cells in healthy people across ages. PCR was performed a second time for roughly 7 to 11 cycles using a sample-barcoded 5' primer and a J-beta primer mix. TCRdb recomputed calls from the 5' RACE reads with MiXCR, one row per CDR3 protein. The sample shows about 640,000 distinct CDR3 sequences, roughly 53% of them seen only once. Sequencing input: blood. The receptor set was obtained from a man aged 55 to 70 in good health.

The chain is built from TRBV10-3 and TRBJ2-3; TRBD2 agrees at 7 bases. Looked up from germline, CDR1 is ENHRY and CDR2 is SYGVKD. The V and J ends lost 2 bases and 1 base, in that order; junction bases with no gene match: 6. The CDR3 extends over 16 amino acids. The chain's CDR3 is CAISELSSGGTDTQYF. CDR3 DNA: TGTGCCATCAGTGAGCTCTCGAGCGGGGGCACAGATACGCAGTATTTT.

DNA for the CDR3: TGTGCCAGCTCACCCGAGGGGAGGGTGCGCGTCCTGACTTTC. It specifies CASSPEGRVRVLTF. V and J are TRBV18 and TRBJ2-6; 7 bases map to TRBD2. This CDR3 is built from 14 residues. Unmatched junction bases numbered 8, after V lost 3 bases and J lost 12 bases. Germline CDR1 and CDR2: KGHSH and LQKENI.

The chain recombines TRBV12-3 or TRBV12-4 with TRBJ2-3; D not certain. This CDR3 is 12 amino acids long. V lost 6 bases, J lost 5 bases, and 9 bases lay in between. In DNA form, the CDR3 reads TGTGCCAGCAGCCCCTTGGTAGATACGCAGTATTTT. Translated, it gives CASSPLVDTQYF.

V gene TRBV6-8 combines with J gene TRBJ2-1; 7 positions agree with TRBD1. Per germline, CDR1 MNHGY and CDR2 SAAAGT. V lost 4 bases and J lost 2; bases outside the gene matches: 8. The CDR3 extends over 16 amino acids. The CDR3 DNA reads TGTGCCAGCAGTTTCCGCCACAGGGGCCCCTACAATGAGCAGTTCTTC. This codes for CASSFRHRGPYNEQFF.

This clonotype was detected a few times. The chain recombines TRBV28 with TRBJ1-1, with 7 bases that match TRBD1. The CDR3 consists of 13 residues. Germline assignment: CDR1 MDHEN and CDR2 SYDVKM. V lost 3 bases to trimming and J lost 8 bases; unmatched junction nucleotides: 6. CDR3 in DNA: TGTGCCAGCAGTTTGAGGGGACAGAGAGAAGCTTTCTTT. This gives the protein CASSLRGQREAFF.

V and J are TRBV28 and TRBJ1-2; tentative D call: TRBD1 (5 bases). This CDR3 region has 14 residues. Germline V gene data show CDR1 as MDHEN and CDR2 as SYDVKM. The germline V and J ends were trimmed by 8 bases and 5 bases, with 18 bases remaining between them. The CDR3 DNA follows: TGTGCCAGCTACCTCGGACGGGGGAGGTATGGCTACACCTTC. Protein product: CASYLGRGRYGYTF.

The V gene is TRBV7-2, the J gene TRBJ2-7; D might be TRBD1 or TRBD2, each matching 6 bases. V shed 3 bases and J shed 3 bases, with 15 bases lying between them. The length of the CDR3 is 15 residues. Germline V CDR1 and CDR2: SGHTA, FQGNSA. The CDR3 sequence: CASSFGQGGFYEQYF. CDR3 in DNA: TGTGCCAGCAGCTTCGGACAAGGGGGGTTCTACGAGCAGTACTTC. The complete variable domain, with remaining parts taken from reference TRBV7-2 and TRBJ2-7, reads GAGVSQSPSNKVTEKGKDVELRCDPISGHTALYWYRQSLGQGLEFLIYFQGNSAPDKSGLPSDRFSAERTGGSVSTLTIQRTQQEDSAVYLCASSFGQGGFYEQYFGPGTRLTVT.

Only a few counts were recorded for this clonotype. The chain combines TRBV29-1 with TRBJ2-1, with 13 positions matching TRBD2. The CDR3 spans 13 residues. Germline lookup yields CDR1 SQVTM and CDR2 ANQGSEA. Trimming cost V 6 bases and J 12 bases; bases outside gene matches: 8. The CDR3 region has the DNA TGCAGCGTCTGGACTAGCGGGGGTCGCGGGCAGTTCTTC. This codes for CSVWTSGGRGQFF.

In this sample, this clonotype turned up once. The V and J genes are TRBV5-1 and TRBJ2-1; 8 nucleotides align to TRBD2. Germline V gene lookup returns CDR1 SGHRS and CDR2 YFSETQ. This CDR3 has 15 amino acids. Trimming cost V 0 bases and J 8 bases; bases outside gene matches: 7. The CDR3 reads CASSLGVAGSHEQFF. The CDR3 DNA sequence: TGCGCCAGCAGCTTGGGGGTAGCGGGGAGTCATGAGCAGTTCTTC.

This clonotype turned up a few times. The CDR3 coding sequence is TGTGCCAGCAGCGCCACCGCGGTAGCTGGCACAGATACGCAGTATTTT. Its translation is CASSATAVAGTDTQYF. This sequence joins TRBV5-4 and TRBJ2-3; D gene ambiguous. Germline CDR1 SGHNT, CDR2 YYREEE (reference sequence). V lost 4 bases to trimming and J lost 1 base, with 16 bases between them. This CDR3 has 16 residues. Together with reference TRBV5-4 and TRBJ2-3, the CDR3 gives the full variable domain: ETGVTQSPTHLIKTRGQQVTLRCSSQSGHNTVSWYQQALGQGPQFIFQYYREEENGRGNFPPRFSGLQFPNYSSELNVNALELDDSALYLCASSATAVAGTDTQYFGPGTRLTVL.

This chain joins TRBV20-1 and TRBJ2-1, with TRBD2 matching over 15 bases. Germline lookup yields CDR1 DFQATT and CDR2 SNEGSKA (reference sequence). Trimming cost V 5 bases and J 0 bases; bases outside gene matches: 8. CDR3 length: 18 residues. The CDR3 region is CSAPLGLAGGLSYNEQFF. The CDR3 bases are TGCAGTGCTCCTTTGGGACTAGCGGGGGGACTCTCCTACAATGAGCAGTTCTTC.

This clonotype was counted ten times or more. The gene calls are TRBV10-3 and TRBJ2-7, with D maybe TRBD2 (5 bases). V was clipped by 4 bases and J by 3 bases, with 13 bases between them. The CDR3 runs to 14 residues. Germline V gene sequence: CDR1 ENHRY, CDR2 SYGVKD. The CDR3 is CAISGPGLNYEQYF. In DNA, the CDR3 is TGTGCCATCAGTGGGCCAGGACTGAACTACGAGCAGTACTTC.

The V and J genes are TRBV5-1 and TRBJ1-3; perhaps TRBD1 as D (5 bases). Per germline, CDR1 SGHRS and CDR2 YFSETQ. V shed 4 bases and J shed 0 bases, with 14 bases lying between them. The CDR3 sequence is 16 residues long. The CDR3: CASSQGLQSSGNTIYF. CDR3 DNA sequence: TGCGCCAGCAGCCAGGGACTCCAGAGCTCTGGAAACACCATATATTTT.

This chain uses TRBV9 with TRBJ2-2; possibly TRBD1 for D (5 bases). The CDR3 length is 16 residues. Germline V gene sequence: CDR1 SGDLS, CDR2 YYNGEE. The V and J ends lost 0 bases and 6 bases respectively, with 15 bases between them. CDR3 residues: CASSVAGRVHAGELFF. CDR3 in DNA: TGTGCCAGCAGCGTAGCAGGCAGGGTACATGCCGGGGAGCTGTTTTTT.

This clonotype was observed a few times. As DNA, the CDR3 is TGTGCCAGCAGTGGCACAGGGACCTTCTCCTATAATTCACCCCTCCACTTT. Its protein is CASSGTGTFSYNSPLHF. The chain joins TRBV25-1 to TRBJ1-6, with a weak D call TRBD1 (6 bases). CDR3 length: 17 amino acids. Trimming removed 4 bases from V and 0 bases from J, with 13 bases in between. In germline, CDR1 is MGHDK, CDR2 SYGVNS.

The chain combines TRBV5-1 with TRBJ2-1, with a possible D match to TRBD1 (7 bases). From germline, CDR1 is SGHRS and CDR2 YFSETQ. This CDR3 comprises 15 residues. Trimming left V 2 bases short and J 9 bases short, with 18 bases between. This CDR3 is CASSFGNRGAGEQFF. The CDR3 DNA reads TGCGCCAGCAGCTTTGGGAACAGGGGAGCGGGTGAGCAGTTCTTC.

The J gene is TRBJ2-3, the V gene TRBV6-5, with 8 bases identical to TRBD1. The germline CDR1 and CDR2 sequences are MNHEY and SVGAGI. The CDR3 is 15 amino acids. J lost 2 bases, V lost 6 bases, and 7 bases had no gene match. The CDR3 DNA reads as TGTGCCAGCAGATCAGGGGGCGACCCCACAGATACGCAGTATTTT. This translates into CASRSGGDPTDTQYF.

The genes are TRBV6-6 and TRBJ2-3; TRBD2 matches at 8 bases. V was clipped by 2 bases and J by 3 bases; unmatched bases: 4. This CDR3 region has 15 residues. The germline V gene has CDR1 MNHNY and CDR2 SVGAGI (reference sequence). Here the CDR3 DNA reads TGTGCCAGCAGTTACGCGGGGGGCAGAACAGATACGCAGTATTTT. It encodes CASSYAGGRTDTQYF.

The CDR3 spells CSVDQGPNTGELFF. The CDR3 DNA sequence: TGCAGCGTCGACCAGGGGCCGAACACCGGGGAGCTGTTTTTT. The chain recombines TRBV29-1 with TRBJ2-2, with D tentatively TRBD1 (6 bases). This CDR3 has 14 residues. Germline assignment: CDR1 SQVTM and CDR2 ANQGSEA. V shed 6 bases and J shed 0 bases, with 11 bases lying between them.

This clonotype was seen more than once but under ten times. The rearrangement joins TRBV5-5 to TRBJ2-1; unclear D gene. Per germline, CDR1 SGHKS and CDR2 YYEKEE (reference sequence). The CDR3 sequence is 10 residues long. V gave up 6 bases and J gave up 6 bases, with 4 bases separating them. The CDR3: CASTLNEQFF. The CDR3 DNA reads as TGTGCCAGCACCCTCAATGAGCAGTTCTTC.

This chain links TRBV6-2 or TRBV6-3 with TRBJ2-5; TRBD2 matches at 9 bases. This CDR3 has 15 amino acids. CDR1 is MNHEY, CDR2 SVGEGT, per germline. V trimming: 2 bases; J trimming: 5 bases; junction bases outside the gene matches: 6. CDR3 nucleotides: TGTGCCAGCAGTTACCGGCGGGGGGGCGGGGAGACCCAGTACTTC. Translation: CASSYRRGGGETQYF.

The chain carries TRBV12-3 or TRBV12-4 and TRBJ2-5; D perhaps matches TRBD2 (5 bases). This CDR3 spans 15 amino acids. The V end was cut by 5 bases, the J end by 5 bases, with 18 bases between. In DNA form, the CDR3 reads TGTGCCAGCAGTCTGCAGGACTCCAGTGGGGAGACCCAGTACTTC. This encodes CASSLQDSSGETQYF.

V and J are TRBV29-1 and TRBJ2-1; 9 bases are shared with TRBD2. The end of the DNA is better explained by TRBJ2-7, so the J call may be wrong. The length of the CDR3 is 13 residues. Germline loops: CDR1 SQVTM, CDR2 ANQGSEA. DNA for the CDR3: TGCAGCGTCGGGATTGGAGCGGGAGGTGAGCAGTACTTC. Its translation is CSVGIGAGGEQYF.

V and J are TRBV20-1 and TRBJ1-1; 12 nucleotides line up with TRBD1. V was pared by 0 bases and J by 5 bases, with 7 bases of the junction left unmatched. This CDR3 comprises 16 residues. Looked up from germline, CDR1 is DFQATT and CDR2 is SNEGSKA (reference sequence). CDR3 amino acids: CSARDRDRGRGTEAFF. The CDR3 DNA reads as TGCAGTGCTAGAGATAGGGACAGGGGGCGTGGAACTGAAGCTTTCTTT.

The gene calls are TRBV5-1 and TRBJ1-2, with 7 bases matching TRBD1. The CDR3 consists of 15 residues. Germline values: CDR1 SGHRS, CDR2 YFSETQ. J gave up 2 bases and V 2 bases, and 6 bases lay outside the gene matches. The CDR3 sequence is CASSFGGTANYGYTF. The CDR3 bases are TGCGCCAGCAGCTTCGGCGGGACAGCCAACTATGGCTACACCTTC.

The rearrangement links TRBV28 to TRBJ1-6; D is uncertain. Germline values: CDR1 MDHEN, CDR2 SYDVKM. The CDR3 has 19 residues. Trimming shortened V by 7 bases and J by 5 bases, and 27 bases separated the two germline ends. The CDR3 sequence: CASNSIRVGTTPDNSPLHF. The DNA of the CDR3 is TGTGCCAGCAACAGTATTAGGGTAGGCACGACCCCAGATAATTCACCCCTCCACTTT. The variable domain in full, with the rest retrieved from reference TRBV28 and TRBJ1-6, is DVKVTQSSRYLVKRTGEKVFLECVQDMDHENMFWYRQDPGLGLRLIYFSYDVKMKEKGDIPEGYSVSREKKERFSLILESASTNQTSMYLCASNSIRVGTTPDNSPLHFGNGTRLTVT.

The chain is built from TRBV2 and TRBJ1-4, with D possibly being TRBD1 (5 bases). The germline gives CDR1 SNHLY, CDR2 FYNNEI. The CDR3 consists of 13 residues. With 7 bases removed from V and 3 bases from J, the gap between germline ends came to 9 bases. The CDR3 DNA reads TGTGCCAGCACCCGGGGCTCTAATGAAAAACTGTTTTTT. Translating gives CASTRGSNEKLFF.

The chain employs TRBV7-9 and TRBJ2-1; D gene uncertain. Germline V gene lookup returns CDR1 SEHNR and CDR2 FQNEAQ (reference sequence). The CDR3 loop spans 14 amino acids. V lost 5 bases and J 6 bases, leaving 14 bases between the germline ends. CDR3 amino acids: CASSTRLGCNEQFF. Here the CDR3 DNA reads TGTGCCAGCAGCACTCGCTTGGGGTGCAATGAGCAGTTCTTC.

This clonotype was seen more than once but under ten times. For the CDR3, the DNA is TGTGCCAGCAGCGTAGAAGGGACAGGGAAACTATACGAGCAGTACTTC. It encodes CASSVEGTGKLYEQYF. The chain joins TRBV9 to TRBJ2-7, with 9 nucleotides matching TRBD1. Trimming cost V 0 bases and J 4 bases; bases outside gene matches: 8. Looked up from germline, CDR1 is SGDLS and CDR2 is YYNGEE. This CDR3 has 16 residues.